These 4 T cell receptor beta chains came from one sample sequenced in a study of blood T cell repertoires in COVID-19. The protocol was immunoSEQ multiplex PCR, while the TCRdb copy is restricted to in-frame clones and leaves out a portion. The sample lists over 70,000 clones, roughly 90% occurring once. The sample comprised peripheral blood. Source of these receptors: a human donor in a cohort sampled during active COVID-19.

The V call is TRBV27, the J call TRBJ2-7; 7 nucleotides agree with TRBD2. Germline V gene data show CDR1 as MNHEY and CDR2 as SMNVEV (reference sequence). The CDR3 spans 17 residues. Trimming removed 1 base from V and 7 bases from J; junction bases left unmatched: 16. CDR3: CASSLLAGEGLPREQYF. The CDR3 bases are TGTGCCAGCAGTTTATTAGCCGGGGAGGGACTCCCCCGTGAGCAGTACTTC.

The chain links TRBV29-1 to TRBJ1-1; the D is unclear. The CDR3 sequence is 13 residues long. Germline-derived CDR1 and CDR2 are SQVTM and ANQGSEA. Trimming took off 7 bases at V and 5 bases at J, with 17 bases between the two ends. In nucleotides, the CDR3 is TGCAGCGCTGAGGGTCCCCCGGGGACTGAAGCTTTCTTT. This codes for CSAEGPPGTEAFF.

The J gene is TRBJ2-1, the V gene TRBV9, with 13 bases matching TRBD2. The length of the CDR3 is 20 residues. V lost 0 bases and J lost 4; bases outside the gene matches: 13. CDR1 is SGDLS and CDR2 is YYNGEE in the germline V gene. The CDR3 region is CASSVGTSGGADPSYNEQFF. In DNA form, the CDR3 reads TGTGCCAGCAGCGTAGGAACTAGCGGGGGGGCCGACCCAAGTTACAATGAGCAGTTCTTC.

The chain recombines TRBV6-5 with TRBJ2-7; the D gene is possibly TRBD2 (6 bases). The CDR3 extends over 15 amino acids. V was pared by 8 bases and J by 4 bases, with 21 bases between. CDR1 and CDR2 (germline): MNHEY, SVGAGI. CDR3 nucleotide sequence: TGTGCCAGCCAAAAAGGGACGCTACGGGGGTACGAGCAGTACTTC. Protein product: CASQKGTLRGYEQYF.